This TCR beta chain was sequenced for a study of post-analysis software for immune sequencing data. Notes on this clonotype: Its antigen is not known.

Each TCR beta cDNA library carried unique molecular identifiers. TCRdb analysed the PCR reads with MiXCR anew, one entry per CDR3 protein. The sample consists of 700,000 to 800,000 distinct CDR3 sequences, 25% to 30% of them appearing once. Overall study results and limits: In multiple sclerosis, normalized Chao1 diversity was significantly below that of controls.

This sequence originates from a girl aged 5 to 17 with multiple sclerosis. The material sequenced was blood.

The CDR3 spells CSASFRQANCEQYF. For the CDR3, the DNA is TGCAGTGCTAGCTTTAGACAGGCCAATTGCGAGCAGTACTTC. This sequence joins TRBV20-1 and TRBJ2-7, with a tentative D call TRBD1 (6 bases). Deletions cut 3 bases from V and 6 bases from J, with 18 bases between. The CDR3 extends over 14 amino acids. Per the germline V gene, CDR1 is DFQATT and CDR2 is SNEGSKA (reference sequence).